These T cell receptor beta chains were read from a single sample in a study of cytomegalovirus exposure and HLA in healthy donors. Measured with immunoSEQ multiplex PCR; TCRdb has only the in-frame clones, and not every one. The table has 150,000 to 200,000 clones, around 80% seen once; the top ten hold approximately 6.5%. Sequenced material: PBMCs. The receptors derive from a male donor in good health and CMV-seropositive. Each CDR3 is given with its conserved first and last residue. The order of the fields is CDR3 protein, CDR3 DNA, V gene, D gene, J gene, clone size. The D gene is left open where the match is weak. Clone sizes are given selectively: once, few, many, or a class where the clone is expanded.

cdr3_aa: CASSSTGTGGYEQYF; cdr3_nt: TGTGCCAGCAGTTCAACCGGGACAGGCGGTTACGAGCAGTACTTC; v_call: TRBV27; d_call: TRBD1; j_call: TRBJ2-7; clone_size: NA
cdr3_aa: CASSYPGDREGGTQYF; cdr3_nt: TGTGCCAGCAGTTACCCAGGGGACAGGGAGGGGGGGACCCAGTACTTC; v_call: TRBV6-5; d_call: TRBD1; j_call: TRBJ2-5; clone_size: NA
cdr3_aa: CASTPRSGGYGETQYF; cdr3_nt: TGTGCCAGTACCCCTAGGTCGGGAGGGTATGGAGAGACCCAGTACTTC; v_call: TRBV19; d_call: TRBD2; j_call: TRBJ2-5; clone_size: NA
cdr3_aa: CASSLNPNSGKIYNEQFF; cdr3_nt: TGTGCCAGCAGCTTAAATCCTAATTCCGGTAAAATATACAATGAGCAGTTCTTC; v_call: TRBV7-8; d_call: NA; j_call: TRBJ2-1; clone_size: few
cdr3_aa: CASSSGGRQDTQYF; cdr3_nt: TGTGCCAGCAGCTCCGGGGGACGGCAAGATACGCAGTATTTT; v_call: TRBV5-6; d_call: NA; j_call: TRBJ2-3; clone_size: NA
cdr3_aa: CASSDPRLAGVPDTQYF; cdr3_nt: TGTGCCAGCAGTGACCCCCGACTAGCGGGAGTACCAGATACGCAGTATTTT; v_call: TRBV2; d_call: TRBD2; j_call: TRBJ2-3; clone_size: NA
cdr3_aa: CASSLRLSTGELFF; cdr3_nt: TGTGCCAGCAGCTTAAGACTATCGACGGGGGAGCTGTTTTTT; v_call: TRBV7-6; d_call: NA; j_call: TRBJ2-2; clone_size: once
cdr3_aa: CASTGGTSGTDTQYF; cdr3_nt: TGTGCCAGCACCGGCGGGACTAGCGGGACAGATACGCAGTATTTT; v_call: TRBV6-5; d_call: TRBD2; j_call: TRBJ2-3; clone_size: NA
cdr3_aa: CASSLELVEQFF; cdr3_nt: TGTGCCAGCAGCTTAGAGTTGGTAGAACAGTTCTTC; v_call: TRBV7-9; d_call: NA; j_call: TRBJ2-1; clone_size: NA
cdr3_aa: CSVEGPRTGLTYEQYF; cdr3_nt: TGCAGCGTTGAGGGACCCAGGACAGGGCTAACCTACGAGCAGTACTTC; v_call: TRBV29-1; d_call: TRBD1; j_call: TRBJ2-7; clone_size: NA
cdr3_aa: CASSQELRNGELFF; cdr3_nt: TGCGCCAGCAGCCAAGAATTGCGTAACGGGGAGCTGTTTTTT; v_call: TRBV4-1; d_call: NA; j_call: TRBJ2-2; clone_size: NA
cdr3_aa: CASSLRPSGTDTQYF; cdr3_nt: TGTGCCAGCAGCTTGCGGCCTAGTGGGACAGATACGCAGTATTTT; v_call: TRBV11-3; d_call: NA; j_call: TRBJ2-3; clone_size: NA
cdr3_aa: CSSMRGAGGREQYF; cdr3_nt: TGTTCCAGCATGAGGGGGGCGGGAGGCCGCGAGCAGTACTTC; v_call: TRBV7-9; d_call: TRBD2; j_call: TRBJ2-7; clone_size: few
cdr3_aa: CASSPGAGVGANVLTF; cdr3_nt: TGTGCCAGCTCACCGGGTGCAGGGGTTGGGGCCAACGTCCTGACTTTC; v_call: TRBV18; d_call: NA; j_call: TRBJ2-6; clone_size: NA
cdr3_aa: CAISQGQEREQYF; cdr3_nt: TGTGCCATCAGCCAGGGACAGGAGCGCGAGCAGTACTTC; v_call: TRBV10-3; d_call: TRBD1; j_call: TRBJ2-7; clone_size: NA
cdr3_aa: CASKAGVQPQHF; cdr3_nt: TGTGCCAGCAAAGCAGGGGTCCAGCCCCAGCATTTT; v_call: TRBV6-1; d_call: NA; j_call: TRBJ1-5; clone_size: NA
cdr3_aa: CASSFTSRGEQYF; cdr3_nt: TGTGCCAGCAGCTTTACTAGTCGGGGCGAGCAGTACTTC; v_call: TRBV7-2; d_call: NA; j_call: TRBJ2-7; clone_size: NA
cdr3_aa: CASSLRDRTNSPLHF; cdr3_nt: TGTGCCAGCAGTCTAAGGGACAGGACCAATTCACCCCTCCACTTT; v_call: TRBV6-1; d_call: TRBD1; j_call: TRBJ1-6; clone_size: once
cdr3_aa: CASSLLTGPNEKLFF; cdr3_nt: TGTGCCAGCAGCCTGTTAACGGGTCCTAATGAAAAACTGTTTTTT; v_call: TRBV4-2; d_call: NA; j_call: TRBJ1-4; clone_size: NA
cdr3_aa: CASSLGQRTDTQYF; cdr3_nt: TGCGCCAGCAGCTTGGGGCAACGCACAGATACGCAGTATTTT; v_call: TRBV5-1; d_call: NA; j_call: TRBJ2-3; clone_size: NA
cdr3_aa: CASSYSVASVGPQHF; cdr3_nt: TGTGCCAGCAGTTACTCGGTAGCCTCCGTGGGGCCCCAGCATTTT; v_call: TRBV6-7; d_call: NA; j_call: TRBJ1-5; clone_size: NA
cdr3_aa: CASGPGWVEDGYTF; cdr3_nt: TGTGCTAGTGGTCCCGGGTGGGTAGAAGATGGCTACACCTTC; v_call: TRBV12-5; d_call: NA; j_call: TRBJ1-2; clone_size: few
cdr3_aa: CASGAGVRTGELFF; cdr3_nt: TGTGCCAGTGGAGCGGGAGTCAGGACCGGGGAGCTGTTTTTT; v_call: TRBV19; d_call: TRBD2; j_call: TRBJ2-2; clone_size: NA
cdr3_aa: CASSEALSMDPGARNTEAFF; cdr3_nt: TGTGCCAGCAGTGAAGCGCTTTCTATGGACCCAGGGGCACGGAACACTGAAGCTTTCTTT; v_call: TRBV2; d_call: NA; j_call: TRBJ1-1; clone_size: NA
cdr3_aa: CAWHRVSEQYF; cdr3_nt: TGTGCCTGGCACCGGGTCTCCGAGCAGTACTTC; v_call: TRBV30; d_call: NA; j_call: TRBJ2-7; clone_size: few
cdr3_aa: CASSNVGGNEQFF; cdr3_nt: TGTGCCAGCAGTAACGTGGGAGGCAATGAGCAGTTCTTC; v_call: TRBV6-6; d_call: NA; j_call: TRBJ2-1; clone_size: NA
cdr3_aa: CATSIAGEQFF; cdr3_nt: TGTGCCACCAGCATAGCGGGGGAGCAGTTCTTC; v_call: TRBV15; d_call: TRBD2; j_call: TRBJ2-1; clone_size: NA
cdr3_aa: CASRGRTPGQIYGYTF; cdr3_nt: TGCGCCAGCAGAGGACGCACCCCGGGACAGATCTATGGCTACACCTTC; v_call: TRBV4-1; d_call: TRBD1; j_call: TRBJ1-2; clone_size: NA
cdr3_aa: CASSQDRAGNYEQYF; cdr3_nt: TGCGCCAGCAGCCAAGATCGTGCGGGGAACTACGAGCAGTACTTC; v_call: TRBV4-1; d_call: NA; j_call: TRBJ2-7; clone_size: NA
cdr3_aa: CASSLGLLTGGITEAFF; cdr3_nt: TGCGCCAGCAGCTTGGGCTTATTGACAGGGGGCATAACTGAAGCTTTCTTT; v_call: TRBV5-1; d_call: TRBD1; j_call: TRBJ1-1; clone_size: NA
cdr3_aa: CASSPWDSYEQYF; cdr3_nt: TGTGCCAGCAGCCCTTGGGACAGCTACGAGCAGTACTTC; v_call: TRBV7-9; d_call: TRBD1; j_call: TRBJ2-7; clone_size: NA
cdr3_aa: CSVEFGTSGRKTPYEQYF; cdr3_nt: TGCAGCGTTGAATTCGGGACTAGCGGGAGAAAAACCCCCTACGAGCAGTACTTC; v_call: TRBV29-1; d_call: TRBD2; j_call: TRBJ2-7; clone_size: NA
cdr3_aa: CASGVRLTGTEAFF; cdr3_nt: TGTGCTAGTGGTGTACGACTGACAGGGACTGAAGCTTTCTTT; v_call: TRBV12-5; d_call: TRBD1; j_call: TRBJ1-1; clone_size: once
cdr3_aa: CASSRQSEQYF; cdr3_nt: TGTGCCAGTAGTCGACAGAGCGAGCAGTACTTC; v_call: TRBV19; d_call: NA; j_call: TRBJ2-7; clone_size: NA
cdr3_aa: CARHSGGVLRWEQFF; cdr3_nt: TGTGCCCGACACTCGGGGGGTGTTCTAAGGTGGGAGCAGTTCTTC; v_call: TRBV15; d_call: TRBD2; j_call: TRBJ2-1; clone_size: NA
cdr3_aa: CAWAGGENSNQPQHF; cdr3_nt: TGTGCCTGGGCCGGGGGAGAAAATAGCAATCAGCCCCAGCATTTT; v_call: TRBV30; d_call: NA; j_call: TRBJ1-5; clone_size: once
cdr3_aa: CASSLLATGELFF; cdr3_nt: TGTGCTAGCAGCTTGTTAGCGACCGGGGAGCTGTTTTTT; v_call: TRBV7-7; d_call: NA; j_call: TRBJ2-2; clone_size: NA
cdr3_aa: CASSVGDAGEQYF; cdr3_nt: TGCGCCAGCAGCGTCGGGGATGCTGGCGAGCAGTACTTC; v_call: TRBV5-1; d_call: NA; j_call: TRBJ2-7; clone_size: NA
cdr3_aa: CASSFGLAEYEQYF; cdr3_nt: TGTGCCAGCAGCTTCGGACTAGCGGAATACGAGCAGTACTTC; v_call: TRBV7-9; d_call: TRBD2; j_call: TRBJ2-7; clone_size: NA